One sample yielded the 31 T cell receptor beta chains listed below, sequenced in a study of T-cell memory formation after mild COVID-19. TCRdb processed the 5' RACE reads anew with MiXCR; each CDR3 protein has one entry. The profile covers 540,000 or so distinct CDR3 sequences, with around 21% appearing a single time and roughly an eighth taken by the ten largest. What was sequenced was PBMCs or a T cell subset sorted from them (not recorded which). The receptors here all came from an adult woman who had mild COVID-19 (a few samples of this study predate the infection). Cell type and time point are not known.

This clonotype was counted ten times or more. This chain links TRBV12-3 or TRBV12-4 with TRBJ2-7; possibly TRBD1 for D (7 bases). There are 13 residues in the CDR3. The V and J ends lost 5 bases and 5 bases respectively, with 13 bases between them. Here the CDR3 reads CASSPSGGNEQYF. The DNA for the CDR3 is TGTGCCAGCAGTCCCTCAGGGGGGAACGAGCAGTACTTC.

The chain recombines TRBV20-1 with TRBJ2-3; no definite D call. Germline V gives CDR1 DFQATT, CDR2 SNEGSKA (reference sequence). With 0 bases removed from V and 0 bases from J, the gap between germline ends came to 16 bases. The CDR3 loop spans 17 amino acids. DNA for the CDR3: TGCAGTGCTAGAGATCCCAGCGCAGCCGTTAGCACAGATACGCAGTATTTT. It specifies CSARDPSAAVSTDTQYF.

On this clonotype itself: A single base separates this from a much larger clone, so it may be a read error. The chain is built from TRBV12-3 or TRBV12-4 and TRBJ2-7; the D is unclear. V lost 3 bases to trimming and J lost 5 bases, with 5 bases between them. This CDR3 spans 11 amino acids. CDR3 in DNA: TGTGCCAGCAGTTTTTGGGACGAGCAGTACTTC. Translation gives CASSFWDEQYF.

This clonotype appeared a few times. The V gene is TRBV13, the J gene TRBJ2-3; D remains ambiguous. Germline V gene lookup returns CDR1 PRHDT and CDR2 FYEKMQ (reference sequence). Trimming removed 5 bases from V and 1 base from J, with 13 bases in between. The CDR3 is 15 amino acids. This chain's CDR3 is CASSETRAGTDTQYF. The CDR3 coding sequence is TGTGCCAGCAGCGAGACACGGGCCGGCACAGATACGCAGTATTTT.

This clonotype was recorded a few times. The chain carries TRBV6-6 and TRBJ2-2, with unresolved D. In germline, CDR1 is MNHNY, CDR2 SVGAGI (reference sequence). The CDR3 runs to 16 residues. With 0 bases removed from V and 0 bases from J, the gap between germline ends came to 8 bases. The CDR3 spells CASSYSGGANTGELFF. The CDR3 DNA reads as TGTGCCAGCAGTTACTCTGGCGGCGCGAACACCGGGGAGCTGTTTTTT.

Many counts were recorded for this clonotype. This chain connects TRBV10-3 to TRBJ2-7, with D perhaps TRBD1 (6 bases). V lost 9 bases, J lost 5 bases, and 17 bases lay in between. CDR3 length equals 13 residues. Germline-derived CDR1 and CDR2 are ENHRY and SYGVKD. This CDR3 reads CAIFPRDTHEQYF. CDR3 DNA: TGTGCCATTTTTCCTCGGGACACCCACGAGCAGTACTTC.

This clonotype was recorded at least ten times. This chain joins TRBV24-1 and TRBJ2-1, with 7 positions matching TRBD2. The trim removed 9 bases at V and 2 bases at J, leaving 6 bases unmatched. Germline-derived CDR1 and CDR2 are KGHDR and SFDVKD. The CDR3 length is 14 residues. The CDR3 DNA reads as TGTGCCACCCGGCCGGGGGGACCCTACAATGAGCAGTTCTTC. Translating gives CATRPGGPYNEQFF.

The chain combines TRBV29-1 with TRBJ2-1; no firm D call. Trimming pared 2 bases from V and 4 bases from J, leaving 3 bases between. In germline, CDR1 is SQVTM, CDR2 ANQGSEA. This CDR3 has 11 residues. The CDR3 nucleotides are TGCAGCGTTGAAATATACAATGAGCAGTTCTTC. As protein: CSVEIYNEQFF.

The chain combines TRBV7-9 with TRBJ1-6, with 7 bases matching TRBD1. There are 21 residues in the CDR3. The ends lost 5 bases at V and 7 bases at J; junction bases unmatched: 26. CDR1 is SEHNR and CDR2 is FQNEAQ in the germline V gene (reference sequence). CDR3 DNA: TGTGCCAGCAGCCCATACCCCCCCCTGCGGATACGCGGGACAGCCAATTCACCCCTCCACTTT. Encoded protein: CASSPYPPLRIRGTANSPLHF.

In this sample, this clonotype turned up a few times. The J gene is TRBJ2-3, the V gene TRBV12-3 or TRBV12-4, with D unresolved. CDR3 length equals 15 residues. Trimming took off 6 bases at V and 3 bases at J, with 16 bases between the two ends. Here the CDR3 DNA reads TGTGCCAGCAGAGTCGGGCAACCCGGGACAGATACGCAGTATTTT. Its protein is CASRVGQPGTDTQYF.

This clonotype was seen more than once but under ten times. The chain joins TRBV5-5 to TRBJ2-1; maybe TRBD2 (7 bases). CDR3 size: 15 residues. Germline loops: CDR1 SGHKS, CDR2 YYEKEE (reference sequence). Trimming left V 0 bases short and J 5 bases short, with 12 bases between. CDR3 DNA: TGTGCCAGCAGCTTGGGTCCGCGGGGGCACAATGAGCAGTTCTTC. Protein sequence: CASSLGPRGHNEQFF.

A few counts support this clonotype. The chain employs TRBV7-3 and TRBJ2-7; D tentatively fits TRBD1 or TRBD2 (7 bases each). The CDR3 loop spans 14 amino acids. Trimming removed 5 bases from V and 4 bases from J, with 15 bases in between. Germline V gene data show CDR1 as SGHTA and CDR2 as FQGTGA. Written as DNA, the CDR3 is TGTGCCAGCAGCCCCCAGGGGGGGTTTTACGAGCAGTACTTC. This encodes CASSPQGGFYEQYF.

The rearrangement joins TRBV24-1 to TRBJ2-6; D perhaps matches TRBD1 (5 bases). V lost 3 bases, J lost 0 bases, and 11 bases lay in between. Germline-derived CDR1 and CDR2 are KGHDR and SFDVKD. CDR3 length: 17 amino acids. The CDR3, as DNA: TGTGCCACCAGTGATCCACAGGTGTACTCTGGGGCCAACGTCCTGACTTTC. Encoded protein: CATSDPQVYSGANVLTF.

The genes are TRBV7-8 and TRBJ2-1; 10 positions match TRBD2. Per the germline V gene, CDR1 is SGHVS and CDR2 is FQNEAQ. Trimming took 1 base from V and 8 from J; bases not matched to a gene: 5. The CDR3 length is 15 residues. The CDR3: CASSLERGGTHEQFF. The DNA of the CDR3 is TGTGCCAGCAGCTTAGAGCGGGGGGGAACCCATGAGCAGTTCTTC.

Only a few counts were recorded for this clonotype. This sequence joins TRBV5-1 and TRBJ1-6; TRBD1 aligns across 7 bases. CDR1 and CDR2 from the germline V gene are SGHRS and YFSETQ. This CDR3 has 16 residues. Germline trimming cut 4 bases from V and 7 bases from J; bases unmatched to any gene: 11. CDR3: CASSPQGDRINSPLHF. The CDR3 DNA reads as TGCGCCAGCAGCCCCCAGGGGGACCGGATAAATTCACCCCTCCACTTT.

The chain has TRBV3-1 and TRBJ1-2; no clear D gene. Germline V gene data show CDR1 as LGHDT and CDR2 as YNNKEL (reference sequence). CDR3 size: 14 residues. The V gene lost 1 base and the J gene lost 8 bases, with 14 bases spanning the gap. The CDR3: CASSQGPAGPGYTF. CDR3 sequence (DNA): TGTGCCAGCAGCCAAGGTCCGGCAGGACCGGGCTACACCTTC.

The rearrangement joins TRBV10-3 to TRBJ2-1, with 12 bases fitting TRBD2. This CDR3 has 16 residues. Trimming removed 0 bases from V and 8 bases from J; junction bases left unmatched: 5. Germline CDR1 and CDR2: ENHRY and SYGVKD. CDR3 sequence reads: CAISESPLAGGDEQFF. CDR3 in DNA: TGTGCCATCAGTGAGTCGCCACTAGCGGGAGGCGATGAGCAGTTCTTC.

The chain has TRBV25-1 and TRBJ2-3, with D tentatively TRBD2 (5 bases). Germline lookup yields CDR1 MGHDK and CDR2 SYGVNS. CDR3 length equals 15 residues. The V gene lost 1 base and the J gene lost 2 bases, with 10 bases spanning the gap. In DNA form, the CDR3 reads TGTGCCAGCAGTGAATTAGGACTTTCCACAGATACGCAGTATTTT. It codes for CASSELGLSTDTQYF. Full variable domain (remainder filled in from reference TRBV25-1 and TRBJ2-3): EADIYQTPRYLVIGTGKKITLECSQTMGHDKMYWYQQDPGMELHLIHYSYGVNSTEKGDLSSESTVSRIRTEHFPLTLESARPSHTSQYLCASSELGLSTDTQYFGPGTRLTVL.

This clonotype was found once. CDR3 sequence reads: CASSLAVRDTEAFF. CDR3 sequence (DNA): TGTGCCAGCAGCTTGGCCGTGAGGGACACTGAAGCTTTCTTT. The J gene is TRBJ1-1, the V gene TRBV5-5; D is unclear. The CDR3 length is 14 residues. V shed 0 bases and J shed 3 bases, with 9 bases lying between them. The germline CDR1 and CDR2 sequences are SGHKS and YYEKEE (reference sequence). The entire variable domain, with the rest obtained from reference TRBV5-5 and TRBJ1-1, is as follows: DAGVTQSPTHLIKTRGQQVTLRCSPISGHKSVSWYQQVLGQGPQFIFQYYEKEERGRGNFPDRFSARQFPNYSSELNVNALLLGDSALYLCASSLAVRDTEAFFGQGTRLTVV.

This chain links TRBV7-2 with TRBJ2-2; D not resolved. V lost 5 bases and J lost 5, with 18 bases in between. The CDR3 sequence is 16 residues long. CDR1 and CDR2 (germline): SGHTA, FQGNSA. As DNA, the CDR3 is TGTGCCAGCAGCCCACCGCAAGGGTGGTATACCGGGGAGCTGTTTTTT. Translating gives CASSPPQGWYTGELFF. Filled out from reference TRBV7-2 and TRBJ2-2, the complete variable domain reads GAGVSQSPSNKVTEKGKDVELRCDPISGHTALYWYRQSLGQGLEFLIYFQGNSAPDKSGLPSDRFSAERTGGSVSTLTIQRTQQEDSAVYLCASSPPQGWYTGELFFGEGSRLTVL.

The rearrangement uses TRBV19 and TRBJ2-3; 8 bases map to TRBD2. The germline V gene has CDR1 LNHDA and CDR2 SQIVND (reference sequence). V gave up 6 bases and J gave up 5 bases; unmatched junction bases: 7. The CDR3 length is 14 residues. CDR3 DNA: TGTGCCAGTAGCGGCGGGAGGTGGGGAGATACGCAGTATTTT. The encoded protein is CASSGGRWGDTQYF.

This sequence joins TRBV19 and TRBJ2-5; perhaps TRBD2 as D (5 bases). The CDR3 covers 13 residues. Looked up from germline, CDR1 is LNHDA and CDR2 is SQIVND (reference sequence). V was cut by 3 bases and J by 4 bases, with 9 bases left in between. This chain's CDR3 is CASSIGSGETQYF. The CDR3 DNA reads TGTGCCAGTAGTATTGGGAGTGGAGAGACCCAGTACTTC.

This clonotype was detected a few times. The V gene is TRBV7-2, the J gene TRBJ2-5; D unresolved. From germline, CDR1 is SGHTA and CDR2 FQGNSA. The CDR3 has 12 amino acids. Trimming took 5 bases from V and 5 from J, leaving 9 bases between them. CDR3 sequence reads: CASSEQLETQYF. The CDR3 coding sequence is TGTGCCAGCAGCGAGCAGCTGGAGACCCAGTACTTC. Drawing the rest from reference TRBV7-2 and TRBJ2-5, the complete variable domain is GAGVSQSPSNKVTEKGKDVELRCDPISGHTALYWYRQSLGQGLEFLIYFQGNSAPDKSGLPSDRFSAERTGGSVSTLTIQRTQQEDSAVYLCASSEQLETQYFGPGTRLLVL.

This clonotype was counted between two and nine times. The rearrangement links TRBV7-9 to TRBJ2-7, with TRBD1 matching over 8 bases. The CDR3 contains 14 residues. From germline, CDR1 is SEHNR and CDR2 FQNEAQ (reference sequence). V was clipped by 4 bases and J by 3 bases; unmatched bases: 5. The CDR3 nucleotides are TGTGCCAGCAGCTCTCGGACAGGGAGCTACGAGCAGTACTTC. The encoded protein is CASSSRTGSYEQYF.

The chain has TRBV14 and TRBJ1-1; possibly TRBD1 for D (5 bases). The ends were cut back, 4 bases at V and 4 bases at J, with 10 bases in the middle. Germline lookup yields CDR1 SGHDN and CDR2 FVKESK. CDR3 length equals 13 residues. CDR3 DNA: TGTGCCAGCAGCCCGACAGAAGGCACTGAAGCTTTCTTT. It codes for CASSPTEGTEAFF.

The rearrangement links TRBV15 to TRBJ1-2; D is possibly TRBD1 (5 bases). Trimming left V 5 bases short and J 6 bases short, with 16 bases between. Germline V gene data show CDR1 as LNHNV and CDR2 as YYDKDF (reference sequence). The CDR3 length is 14 residues. The CDR3 DNA reads as TGTGCCACCAGCTTAGGCCCCGTGGGGGATGGCTACACCTTC. This codes for CATSLGPVGDGYTF.

This clonotype was counted a few times. J is TRBJ2-1 and V is TRBV20-1; the D call may be TRBD1 or TRBD2 (5 bases each). CDR1 and CDR2 from the germline V gene are DFQATT and SNEGSKA (reference sequence). Trimming cost V 1 base and J 8 bases, with 15 bases left between them. The CDR3 has 14 residues. The CDR3 reads CSARVEGRWDEQFF. The CDR3 DNA is TGCAGTGCTAGAGTCGAGGGGCGGTGGGATGAGCAGTTCTTC.

The chain couples TRBV6-4 to TRBJ2-7; possible D gene TRBD1, 6 bases. The germline gives CDR1 MRHNA, CDR2 SNTAGT. The CDR3 covers 14 residues. The V end lost 4 bases, the J end lost 3 bases, and 13 bases lay between the germline ends. CDR3 loop: CASSGLGDIYEQYF. The CDR3 bases are TGTGCCAGCAGTGGCCTGGGGGACATCTACGAGCAGTACTTC.

This clonotype has only a few counts. The chain carries TRBV11-2 and TRBJ2-4; D remains ambiguous. Trimming left V 3 bases short and J 9 bases short, with 9 bases between. The germline CDR1 and CDR2 sequences are SGHAT and FQNNGV. The CDR3 consists of 12 residues. In nucleotides, the CDR3 is TGTGCCAGCAGCTTCGAGGCCGGCATTCAGTACTTC. Translation gives CASSFEAGIQYF.

The chain joins TRBV11-2 to TRBJ2-2; unclear D gene. With 1 base removed from V and 1 base from J, the gap between germline ends came to 10 bases. This CDR3 comprises 16 residues. Per germline, CDR1 SGHAT and CDR2 FQNNGV. CDR3 in amino acids: CASSLAPVVNTGELFF. CDR3 DNA sequence: TGTGCCAGCAGCTTAGCTCCGGTAGTGAACACCGGGGAGCTGTTTTTT.

The DNA of the CDR3 is TGTGCCAGCAGATCCTACAGGGAAGGCGAGCAGTACTTC. This sequence encodes CASRSYREGEQYF. This chain joins TRBV6-5 and TRBJ2-7; possible D gene TRBD1, 6 bases. The germline V and J ends were trimmed by 6 bases and 6 bases, with 15 bases remaining between them. CDR1 MNHEY and CDR2 SVGAGI come from the germline V gene. This CDR3 is built from 13 residues.